The 27 T cell receptor beta chains listed next were all sequenced from one sample in a study of tumor-infiltrating lymphocytes in primary liver carcinoma. Constant-region priming of about 520 ng total RNA yielded TCR beta cDNA. Each TCR beta library was derived from three nested multiplex PCR rounds that employed slightly modified ARM-PCR. TRBV1-TRBV30 forward and Cbeta reverse primers drove the first two roughly 10-cycle rounds. Via MiXCR, TCRdb re-called the multiplex PCR reads, giving one row per CDR3 protein. The top ten hold roughly 6% of the sample, which has 330,000 or so distinct CDR3 sequences, around 60% seen once. The study extracted blood RNA from unsorted whole blood and also extracted germline DNA. Sequencing used peripheral blood. These receptors all come from a man between 40 and 49 years old with primary liver carcinoma and hepatitis B virus infection.

At least ten counts were recorded for this clonotype. This sequence joins TRBV6-6 and TRBJ2-4; a possible D gene is TRBD2 (5 bases). CDR3 size: 13 residues. The V and J ends lost 7 bases and 3 bases respectively, with 10 bases between them. The germline CDR1 and CDR2 sequences are MNHNY and SVGAGI (reference sequence). Here the CDR3 reads CASTSRDKNIQYF. CDR3 in DNA: TGTGCCAGCACCTCACGGGACAAAAACATTCAGTACTTC.

The genes are TRBV10-3 and TRBJ2-7; D might be TRBD2 (6 bases). V was cut by 4 bases and J by 2 bases, with 18 bases left in between. CDR3 size: 16 residues. Germline CDR1 reads ENHRY; CDR2 reads SYGVKD. In DNA, the CDR3 is TGTGCCATCAGTGGTGGCGAAAAGCGGGTACCCTACGAGCAGTACTTC. This sequence encodes CAISGGEKRVPYEQYF.

This chain uses TRBV14 with TRBJ1-1; D uncertain. From germline, CDR1 is SGHDN and CDR2 FVKESK. The CDR3 length is 16 residues. The V gene lost 3 bases and the J gene lost 0 bases, with 14 bases spanning the gap. The CDR3 protein is CASSQGGLYLNTEAFF. DNA of the CDR3: TGTGCCAGCAGCCAGGGCGGACTGTATCTGAACACTGAAGCTTTCTTT.

A note on this clonotype: At one end the junction does not follow the germline gene, possibly because of a read error. The genes are TRBV5-6 and TRBJ2-1; 11 nucleotides match TRBD2. The germline V gene encodes CDR1 SGHDT and CDR2 YYEEEE. CDR3 length equals 15 residues. CDR3: CASSWGLAAHNEHFF. The CDR3 nucleotides read TGTGCCAGCAGCTGGGGACTAGCGGCACACAATGAGCACTTCTTC.

This clonotype came up many times. The J gene is TRBJ1-4, the V gene TRBV29-1, with 9 bases matching TRBD1. CDR1 and CDR2 (germline): SQVTM, ANQGSEA. The CDR3 consists of 15 residues. V shed 6 bases, J shed 4 bases, and the junction held 9 bases outside the gene matches. CDR3 nucleotide sequence: TGCAGCGTCGGGATGACAGGGGGGATTAATGAAAAACTGTTTTTT. Translated, it gives CSVGMTGGINEKLFF.

Points on this clonotype: A much larger clonotype is one base distant, so this may be a read error. V gene TRBV6-2 or TRBV6-3 combines with J gene TRBJ2-4; D remains unclear. The CDR3 is 10 amino acids. Trimming pared 8 bases from V and 6 bases from J, leaving 5 bases between. Per germline, CDR1 MNHEY and CDR2 SVGEGT. The CDR3 region is CASLLNIQYF. Here the CDR3 DNA reads TGTGCCAGCCTCTTAAACATTCAGTACTTC.

The chain employs TRBV10-3 and TRBJ2-7; 13 bases agree with TRBD2. CDR3 length: 17 residues. V shed 8 bases, J shed 5 bases, and the junction held 15 bases outside the gene matches. Germline values: CDR1 ENHRY, CDR2 SYGVKD. Here the CDR3 reads CAIGGPTSGRALDEQYF. CDR3 DNA sequence: TGTGCCATCGGTGGCCCAACTAGCGGGAGGGCCCTAGACGAGCAGTACTTC.

On this clonotype itself: A much larger clone sits a single nucleotide away, making a read error possible. The rearrangement links TRBV28 to TRBJ2-1; tentative D call: TRBD1 (5 bases). Trimming left V 7 bases short and J 3 bases short, with 22 bases between. CDR3 size: 17 residues. Looked up from germline, CDR1 is MDHEN and CDR2 is SYDVKM. In DNA, the CDR3 is TGTGCCAGCACACCCAGACCGGTCGGAAGGGGCTACAATGAGCAGTTCTTC. Its protein product is CASTPRPVGRGYNEQFF.

This clonotype has just one count. A clone one base away is much larger, so this may be a read error. The J gene is TRBJ1-2, the V gene TRBV6-5, with TRBD1 identical over 9 bases. CDR1 is MNHEY, CDR2 SVGAGI, per germline. There are 15 residues in the CDR3. The CDR3 bases are TGTGCCAGCAGTTACAAACAGGGGGCTGGCTATGGCTACGCCTTC. Its translation: CASSYKQGAGYGYAF.

The J gene is TRBJ2-3, the V gene TRBV6-6, with 12 bases that match TRBD2. CDR1 and CDR2 from the germline V gene are MNHNY and SVGAGI (reference sequence). The length of the CDR3 is 19 residues. J lost 4 bases, V lost 6 bases, and 17 bases had no gene match. In DNA, the CDR3 is TGTGCCAGCAGCTACCTCAGTGCTAGCGGGAGGGGGGGCTCAGATACGCAGTATTTT. It is translated as CASSYLSASGRGGSDTQYF.

In DNA, the CDR3 is TGTGCCTGGAGCCCCTACCGAGGGCGGGGATACACAGATACGCAGTATTTT. Its protein is CAWSPYRGRGYTDTQYF. V usage is TRBV30 and J usage is TRBJ2-3, with TRBD2 as a possible D gene (6 bases). The CDR3 totals 17 residues. Germline assignment: CDR1 GTSNPN and CDR2 SVGIG (reference sequence). The V and J ends lost 3 bases and 2 bases respectively, with 21 bases between them.

A note on this clonotype: This may be a read error, as it is one base from a much larger clone. The chain employs TRBV4-2 and TRBJ2-7; 9 positions agree with TRBD1. Germline V lookup: CDR1 LGHNA, CDR2 YNFKEQ. Trimming cost V 1 base and J 7 bases; bases outside gene matches: 11. The length of the CDR3 is 16 residues. The CDR3 loop reads CASSQVRGDRDDEQYF. For the CDR3, the DNA is TGTGCCAGCAGCCAAGTCCGGGGGGACAGGGACGATGAGCAGTACTTC.

The chain has TRBV11-2 and TRBJ2-3, with 7 bases aligning to TRBD1. This CDR3 has 15 residues. The V segment lost 5 bases and the J segment 3 bases; nucleotides outside the gene matches: 8. Germline values: CDR1 SGHAT, CDR2 FQNNGV. The CDR3 reads CASSTATGATDTQYF. CDR3 nucleotides: TGTGCCAGCAGCACAGCAACAGGGGCGACAGATACGCAGTATTTT.

This chain connects TRBV28 to TRBJ2-4; D could derive from TRBD1 or TRBD2 (6 bases each). Trimming stripped 5 bases from V and 2 bases from J, with 10 bases between. Germline-derived CDR1 and CDR2 are MDHEN and SYDVKM. The CDR3 covers 14 residues. The CDR3 coding sequence is TGTGCCAGCAGTGAAGGGGGGACCAAAAACATTCAGTACTTC. It yields the protein CASSEGGTKNIQYF.

Details on this clonotype: With a much larger clone just one base away, this may be a read error. The chain combines TRBV6-2 or TRBV6-3 with TRBJ2-1; TRBD2 agrees at 9 bases. Germline V CDR1 and CDR2: MNHEY, SVGEGT. This CDR3 spans 17 amino acids. CDR3 amino acids: CVSTSRVAGATYNEQFF. The CDR3, as DNA: TGTGTCAGCACCTCGAGGGTAGCGGGAGCCACCTACAATGAGCAGTTCTTC.

On this clonotype itself: One end of the junction varies from germline; a read error may be responsible. The chain has TRBV11-2 and TRBJ2-2; 11 bases match TRBD1. This CDR3 is 17 amino acids long. CDR1 is SGHAT and CDR2 is FQNNGV in the germline V gene. CDR3 nucleotides: TGTACCAGCAGCCAAAAAGGACAGGGGGCCGATACCGGGGAGCTGTTTTTT. This gives the protein CTSSQKGQGADTGELFF.

In the case of this clonotype: Possible read error: a much larger clone is one base away. CDR3 amino acids: CASQKELAGGKQFF. The CDR3 DNA reads TGTGCCAGTCAGAAGGAACTAGCGGGAGGGAAGCAGTTCTTC. The chain uses TRBV6-5 and TRBJ2-1; 13 positions agree with TRBD2. V was clipped by 9 bases and J by 11 bases; unmatched bases: 10. The germline V gene has CDR1 MNHEY and CDR2 SVGAGI. The CDR3 is 14 amino acids.

This sequence joins TRBV6-5 and TRBJ1-3; 8 bases are shared with TRBD1. With V trimmed by 2 bases and J by 4 bases, 7 bases remained unmatched. Germline CDR1 is MNHEY and CDR2 is SVGAGI. The CDR3 consists of 16 residues. The CDR3 DNA reads as TGTGCCAGCAGTTACACAGGACAGGGATCGGGAAACACCATATATTTT. It yields the protein CASSYTGQGSGNTIYF.

The V gene is TRBV5-1, the J gene TRBJ1-3; D gene uncertain. V was pared by 0 bases and J by 4 bases, with 14 bases between. This CDR3 region has 16 residues. The germline V gene encodes CDR1 SGHRS and CDR2 YFSETQ. The CDR3 sequence is CASSLAGVARGNTIYF. The CDR3 nucleotides are TGCGCCAGCAGCTTGGCCGGCGTGGCCCGGGGAAACACCATATATTTT.

In regard to this clonotype: The junction differs from germline at one of its ends, possibly a read error. This chain uses TRBV7-9 with TRBJ2-3; D is ambiguous. From germline, CDR1 is SEHNR and CDR2 FQNEAQ (reference sequence). The CDR3 consists of 13 residues. The CDR3 here is CASTYKSTDTRYF. Here the CDR3 DNA reads TGTGCCAGCACTTACAAGAGCACAGATACGCGGTATTTT.

With regard to this clonotype: One end of the junction varies from germline; a read error may be responsible. The V gene is TRBV11-2, the J gene TRBJ2-5, with 13 bases fitting TRBD2. The CDR3 length is 19 residues. Germline CDR1 and CDR2: SGHAT and FQNNGV. For the CDR3, the DNA is TGTGCCAGCAGCTGGGTCGGGACTAGCGGGAAGTTGCCCCAAGAGACTCAGTACTTC. The encoded protein is CASSWVGTSGKLPQETQYF.

Note on this clonotype: Germline and junction disagree at one end, which may indicate a read error. The chain couples TRBV11-2 to TRBJ2-5, with TRBD2 matching 7 bases. Germline V gene lookup returns CDR1 SGHAT and CDR2 FQNNGV. The CDR3 totals 15 residues. The CDR3 nucleotides read TGTGCCAGCAGCTCGACCGGGACTATCGCCGAAACCCTGTACTTC. Translation: CASSSTGTIAETLYF.

Remarks on this clonotype: Germline is not matched at one junction end, which may reflect a read error. V gene TRBV4-3 combines with J gene TRBJ1-4, with 7 bases aligning to TRBD1. The CDR3 has 16 amino acids. Germline values: CDR1 LGHNA, CDR2 YSLEER. The CDR3 nucleotides read TGCGCCAGCAGTCAAGATTCGCAGGGGGTTAATGAAAAACTGTTTTTT. This encodes CASSQDSQGVNEKLFF.

A remark on this clonotype: This may arise from a read error, as a much more abundant clone is one base away. The chain links TRBV4-3 to TRBJ2-4; 7 bases are shared with TRBD1. CDR1 is LGHNA, CDR2 YSLEER, per germline. The CDR3 runs to 15 residues. CDR3 residues: CASSQAPGQLGIKYF. Written as DNA, the CDR3 is TGCGCCAGCAGCCAAGCCCCGGGACAGTTAGGCATTAAGTACTTC.

This clonotype was seen many times. The V call is TRBV5-6, the J call TRBJ2-2; the D call may be TRBD1 or TRBD2 (5 bases each). The CDR3 covers 17 residues. In germline, CDR1 is SGHDT, CDR2 YYEEEE. V shed 3 bases and J shed 1 base, with 16 bases lying between them. CDR3 residues: CASSSLPRDENTGELFF. CDR3 nucleotide sequence: TGTGCCAGCAGCTCGCTACCCCGGGACGAGAACACCGGGGAGCTGTTTTTT.

This clonotype was detected many times. CDR3 coding DNA: TGTGCCATCAGTGAGGCAGGGGACGGGGCCAACGTCCTGACTTTC. Translated, it gives CAISEAGDGANVLTF. V gene TRBV10-3 combines with J gene TRBJ2-6; perhaps TRBD1 as D (6 bases). CDR1 ENHRY and CDR2 SYGVKD come from the germline V gene. The CDR3 loop spans 15 amino acids. The germline V and J ends were trimmed by 2 bases and 4 bases, with 9 bases remaining between them.

This clonotype was detected many times. V and J are TRBV6-5 and TRBJ2-7, with 9 bases fitting TRBD1. J was trimmed by 9 bases and V by 0 bases; bases with no gene match: 3. The CDR3 is 13 residues long. Germline values: CDR1 MNHEY, CDR2 SVGAGI. CDR3 loop: CASSYSTGGAQYF. The CDR3 nucleotides are TGTGCCAGCAGTTACTCCACAGGGGGCGCGCAGTACTTC.